This T cell receptor (beta chain) came from a study of blood T cell repertoires in COVID-19. About the study: PBMCs, B-cell-depleted T cells, or T cells provided the cDNA or gDNA that made up the material.

This CDR3 spans 15 amino acids. Trimming cost V 0 bases and J 2 bases, with 7 bases left between them. The germline gives CDR1 MNHEY, CDR2 SVGEGT. Original methodology: Nucleated cell counts were estimated from reference gene primer amplification. Profiling relied on immunoSEQ multiplex PCR, and the TCRdb table lists in-frame clones only, not all of them. V, J and clone size are those of that table, while D and trimming were read from the DNA. This sample has around 250,000 clones, with around 90% found just once. Recruited during active infection, patients (from Seattle) were subsequently followed longitudinally.

The sequenced sample consisted of peripheral blood. This TCR came from a woman aged 55-69 years with COVID-19, enrolled during active disease. The gene calls are TRBV6-2 or TRBV6-3 and TRBJ2-2; no definite D call. The CDR3 sequence: CASSYSLFNTGELFF. CDR3 nucleotides: TGTGCCAGCAGTTACTCCCTCTTTAACACCGGGGAGCTGTTTTTT.